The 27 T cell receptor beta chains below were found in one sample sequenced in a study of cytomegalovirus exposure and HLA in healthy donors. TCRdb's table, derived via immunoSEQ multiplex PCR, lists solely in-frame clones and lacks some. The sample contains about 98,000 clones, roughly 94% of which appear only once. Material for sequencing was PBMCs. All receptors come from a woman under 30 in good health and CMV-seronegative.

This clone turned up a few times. The CDR3 here is CASSGGTKETQYF. DNA of the CDR3: TGTGCCAGCAGCGGGGGGACGAAAGAGACCCAGTACTTC. The rearrangement links TRBV5-4 to TRBJ2-5, with a possible D match to TRBD2 (6 bases). The germline gives CDR1 SGHNT, CDR2 YYREEE (reference sequence). CDR3 length: 13 residues. V was cut by 4 bases and J by 3 bases, with 10 bases left in between. The full variable domain, completed using reference TRBV5-4 and TRBJ2-5, is ETGVTQSPTHLIKTRGQQVTLRCSSQSGHNTVSWYQQALGQGPQFIFQYYREEENGRGNFPPRFSGLQFPNYSSELNVNALELDDSALYLCASSGGTKETQYFGPGTRLLVL.

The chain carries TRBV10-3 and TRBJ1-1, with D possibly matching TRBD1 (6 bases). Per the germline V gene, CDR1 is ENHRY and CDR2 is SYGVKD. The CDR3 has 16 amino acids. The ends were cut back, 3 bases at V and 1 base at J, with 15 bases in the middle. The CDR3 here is CAISDYTGQTNTEAFF. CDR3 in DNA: TGTGCCATCAGTGATTATACCGGACAGACGAACACTGAAGCTTTCTTT.

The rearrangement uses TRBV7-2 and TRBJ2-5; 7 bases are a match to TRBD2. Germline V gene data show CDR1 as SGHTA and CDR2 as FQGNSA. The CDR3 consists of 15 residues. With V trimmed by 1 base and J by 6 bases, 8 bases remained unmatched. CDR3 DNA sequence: TGTGCCAGCAGCTTAGGGGTGGGAGGGCCGAAGACCCAGTACTTC. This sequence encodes CASSLGVGGPKTQYF.

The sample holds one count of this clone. CDR3 protein: CAISEPEKTTSYGYTF. The CDR3 DNA sequence: TGTGCCATCAGTGAGCCAGAAAAAACAACAAGCTATGGCTACACCTTC. The rearrangement joins TRBV10-3 to TRBJ1-2, with D unresolved. Trimming removed 2 bases at V and 4 bases at J, with 17 bases between. Germline CDR1 and CDR2: ENHRY and SYGVKD. This CDR3 region has 16 residues.

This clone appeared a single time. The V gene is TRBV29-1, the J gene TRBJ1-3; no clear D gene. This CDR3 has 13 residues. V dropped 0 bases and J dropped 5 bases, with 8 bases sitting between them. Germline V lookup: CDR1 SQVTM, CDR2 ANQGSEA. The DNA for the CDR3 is TGCAGCGTTGAAGACGGTCTGCGAAACACCATATATTTT. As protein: CSVEDGLRNTIYF.

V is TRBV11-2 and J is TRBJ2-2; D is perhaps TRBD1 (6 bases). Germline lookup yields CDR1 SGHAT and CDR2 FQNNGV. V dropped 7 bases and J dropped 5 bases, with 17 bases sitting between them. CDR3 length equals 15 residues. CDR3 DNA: TGTGCCAGCAACCCAACAGGGAGTTGGACCGGGGAGCTGTTTTTT. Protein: CASNPTGSWTGELFF.

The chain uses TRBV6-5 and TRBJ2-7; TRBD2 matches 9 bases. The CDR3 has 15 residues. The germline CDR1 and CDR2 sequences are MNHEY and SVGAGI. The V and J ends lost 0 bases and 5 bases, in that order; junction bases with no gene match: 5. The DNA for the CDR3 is TGTGCCAGCAGTTACTCCGCGGGGGGGGCCGACGAGCAGTACTTC. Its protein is CASSYSAGGADEQYF.

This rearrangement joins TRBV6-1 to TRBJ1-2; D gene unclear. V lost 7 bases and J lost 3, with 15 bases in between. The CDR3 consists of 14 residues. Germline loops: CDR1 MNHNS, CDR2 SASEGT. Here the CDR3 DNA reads TGTGCCAGCAAGGTCGGACTGTTGGACTATGGCTACACCTTC. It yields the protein CASKVGLLDYGYTF.

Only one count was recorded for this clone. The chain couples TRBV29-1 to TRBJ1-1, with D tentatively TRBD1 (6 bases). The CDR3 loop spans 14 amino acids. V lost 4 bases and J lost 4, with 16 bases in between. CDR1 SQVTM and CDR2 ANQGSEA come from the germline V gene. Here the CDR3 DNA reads TGCAGCGTTGCCTATCTGGGGGCGCGCACTGAAGCTTTCTTT. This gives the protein CSVAYLGARTEAFF.

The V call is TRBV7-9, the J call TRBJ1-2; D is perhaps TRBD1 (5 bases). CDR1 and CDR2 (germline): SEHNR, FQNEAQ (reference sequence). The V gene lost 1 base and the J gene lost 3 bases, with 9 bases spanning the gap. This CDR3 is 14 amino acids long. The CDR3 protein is CASSLVARDYGYTF. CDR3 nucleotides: TGTGCCAGCAGCTTAGTGGCCAGGGACTATGGCTACACCTTC.

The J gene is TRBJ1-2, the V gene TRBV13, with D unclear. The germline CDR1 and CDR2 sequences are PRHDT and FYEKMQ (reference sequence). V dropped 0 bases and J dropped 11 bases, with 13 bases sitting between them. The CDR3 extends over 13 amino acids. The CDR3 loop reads CASSLGARERYTF. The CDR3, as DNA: TGTGCCAGCAGCTTAGGGGCAAGAGAGCGGTACACCTTC. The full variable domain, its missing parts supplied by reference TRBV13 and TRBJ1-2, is AAGVIQSPRHLIKEKRETATLKCYPIPRHDTVYWYQQGPGQDPQFLISFYEKMQSDKGSIPDRFSAQQFSDYHSELNMSSLELGDSALYFCASSLGARERYTFGSGTRLTVV.

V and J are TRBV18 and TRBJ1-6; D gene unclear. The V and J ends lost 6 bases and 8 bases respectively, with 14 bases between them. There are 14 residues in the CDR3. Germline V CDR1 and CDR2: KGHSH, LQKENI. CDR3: CASSFSGFDSPLHF. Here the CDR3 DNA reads TGTGCCAGCTCCTTCTCGGGGTTTGATTCACCCCTCCACTTT.

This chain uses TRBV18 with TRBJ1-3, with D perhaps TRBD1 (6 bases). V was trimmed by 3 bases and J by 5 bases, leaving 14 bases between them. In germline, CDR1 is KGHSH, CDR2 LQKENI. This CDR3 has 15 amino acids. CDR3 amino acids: CASSPTARGRNTIYF. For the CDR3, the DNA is TGTGCCAGCTCACCCACAGCCAGGGGAAGAAACACCATATATTTT.

The CDR3 region has the DNA TGCGCCAGCAGGGACAGCATGAACACTGAAGCTTTCTTT. Protein sequence: CASRDSMNTEAFF. The chain links TRBV4-1 to TRBJ1-1, with a possible D match to TRBD1 (6 bases). There are 13 residues in the CDR3. Germline values: CDR1 MGHRA, CDR2 YSYEKL. The V and J ends lost 6 bases and 0 bases respectively, with 8 bases between them.

The CDR3 reads CASSQGPGTNTGELFF. Written as DNA, the CDR3 is TGTGCCAGCAGCCAAGGTCCCGGGACGAACACCGGGGAGCTGTTTTTT. This sequence joins TRBV4-2 and TRBJ2-2; weak D call: TRBD2 (5 bases). The CDR3 is 16 residues long. V was trimmed by 1 base and J by 0 bases, leaving 9 bases between them. In germline, CDR1 is LGHNA, CDR2 YNFKEQ.

CDR3 DNA sequence: TGTGCCAGCAGCGTCGCCGGGACAGGGGGCGCGGGGGGCTACACCTTC. Its protein is CASSVAGTGGAGGYTF. The rearrangement links TRBV9 to TRBJ1-2; 12 bases match TRBD1. Per the germline V gene, CDR1 is SGDLS and CDR2 is YYNGEE. V gave up 2 bases and J gave up 8 bases; unmatched junction bases: 10. The length of the CDR3 is 16 residues.

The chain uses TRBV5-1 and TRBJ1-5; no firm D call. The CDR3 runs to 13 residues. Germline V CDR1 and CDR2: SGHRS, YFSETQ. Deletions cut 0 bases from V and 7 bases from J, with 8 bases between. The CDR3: CASSLEREQPQHF. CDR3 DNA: TGCGCCAGCAGCTTGGAGCGGGAGCAGCCCCAGCATTTT.

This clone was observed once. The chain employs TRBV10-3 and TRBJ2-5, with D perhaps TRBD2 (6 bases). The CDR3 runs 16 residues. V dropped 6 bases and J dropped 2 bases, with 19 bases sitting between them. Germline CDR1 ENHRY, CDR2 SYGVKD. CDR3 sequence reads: CAISQIGGGRQETQYF. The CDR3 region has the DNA TGTGCCATCAGCCAAATCGGGGGAGGCCGTCAAGAGACCCAGTACTTC.

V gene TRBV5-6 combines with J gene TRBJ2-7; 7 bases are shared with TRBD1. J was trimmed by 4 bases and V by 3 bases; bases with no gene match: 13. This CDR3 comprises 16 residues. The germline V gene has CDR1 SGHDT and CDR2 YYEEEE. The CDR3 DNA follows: TGTGCCAGCAGCTCGGGAACCGGGACAGCCCATTACGAGCAGTACTTC. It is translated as CASSSGTGTAHYEQYF.

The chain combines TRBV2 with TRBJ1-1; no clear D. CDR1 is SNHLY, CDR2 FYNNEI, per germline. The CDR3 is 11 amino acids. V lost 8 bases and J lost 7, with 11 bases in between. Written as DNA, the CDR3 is TGTGCCAGCCAACCCGGGATTGAAGCTTTCTTT. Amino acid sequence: CASQPGIEAFF.

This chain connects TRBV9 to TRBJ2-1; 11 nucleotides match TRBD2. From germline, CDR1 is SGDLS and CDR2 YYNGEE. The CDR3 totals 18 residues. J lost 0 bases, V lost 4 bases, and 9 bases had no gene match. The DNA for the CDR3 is TGTGCCAGCAGCACCCGACTAGCGGGACCGAGCTCCTACAATGAGCAGTTCTTC. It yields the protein CASSTRLAGPSSYNEQFF.

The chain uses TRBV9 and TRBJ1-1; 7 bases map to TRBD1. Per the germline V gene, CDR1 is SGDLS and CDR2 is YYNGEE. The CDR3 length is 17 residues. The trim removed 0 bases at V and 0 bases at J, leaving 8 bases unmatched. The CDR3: CASSVVRGQDMNTEAFF. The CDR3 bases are TGTGCCAGCAGCGTAGTAAGGGGGCAAGATATGAACACTGAAGCTTTCTTT.

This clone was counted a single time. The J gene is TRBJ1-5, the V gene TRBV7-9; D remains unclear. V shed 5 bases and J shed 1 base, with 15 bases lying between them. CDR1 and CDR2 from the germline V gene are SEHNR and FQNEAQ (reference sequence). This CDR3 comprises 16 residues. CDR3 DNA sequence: TGTGCCAGCAGCCCCGGCCGGGGTCTGAGCAATCAGCCCCAGCATTTT. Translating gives CASSPGRGLSNQPQHF.

This chain's CDR3 is CASTDPPAGQETQYF. As DNA, the CDR3 is TGTGCCAGCACCGATCCTCCGGCAGGACAAGAGACCCAGTACTTC. The chain has TRBV6-1 and TRBJ2-5; no clear D gene. V was shortened by 7 bases and J by 2 bases, with 17 bases between the two germline ends. This CDR3 has 15 residues. The germline V gene encodes CDR1 MNHNS and CDR2 SASEGT.

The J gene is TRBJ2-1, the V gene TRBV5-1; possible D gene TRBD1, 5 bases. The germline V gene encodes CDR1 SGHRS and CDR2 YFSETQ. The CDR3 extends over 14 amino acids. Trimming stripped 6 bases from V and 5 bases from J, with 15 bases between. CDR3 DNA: TGCGCCAGCAAGGGGTCCTTAAACAACAATGAGCAGTTCTTC. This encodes CASKGSLNNNEQFF. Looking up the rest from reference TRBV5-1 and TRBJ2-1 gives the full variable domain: KAGVTQTPRYLIKTRGQQVTLSCSPISGHRSVSWYQQTPGQGLQFLFEYFSETQRNKGNFPGRFSGRQFSNSRSEMNVSTLELGDSALYLCASKGSLNNNEQFFGPGTRLTVL.

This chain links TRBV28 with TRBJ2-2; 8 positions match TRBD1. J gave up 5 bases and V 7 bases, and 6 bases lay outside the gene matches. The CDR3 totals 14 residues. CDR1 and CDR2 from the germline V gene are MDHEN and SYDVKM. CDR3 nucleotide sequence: TGTGCCAGCAAGACCAGGGGGCGAACCGGGGAGCTGTTTTTT. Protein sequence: CASKTRGRTGELFF. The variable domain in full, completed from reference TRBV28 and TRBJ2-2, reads DVKVTQSSRYLVKRTGEKVFLECVQDMDHENMFWYRQDPGLGLRLIYFSYDVKMKEKGDIPEGYSVSREKKERFSLILESASTNQTSMYLCASKTRGRTGELFFGEGSRLTVL.

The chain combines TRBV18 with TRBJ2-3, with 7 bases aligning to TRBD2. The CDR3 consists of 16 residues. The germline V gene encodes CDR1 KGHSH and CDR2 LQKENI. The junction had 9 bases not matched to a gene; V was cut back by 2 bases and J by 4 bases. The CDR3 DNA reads TGTGCCAGCTCACCATTTGGGGCGGGAGACGCAGATACGCAGTATTTT. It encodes CASSPFGAGDADTQYF.